The entry that follows covers one T cell receptor beta chain sequence. Its antigen remains unknown. Sorted-subset replicate PCRs used about 0.2 ug of genomic DNA. This amount corresponded to tens of thousands of T cell genomes. Data came from immunoSEQ multiplex PCR; TCRdb stores just in-frame clones and leaves some out. The table lists about 2.4 million clones, roughly 93% of them singletons, with about 0.38% in the top ten. This record comes from a study of shared clonotypes between healthy human individuals. The overall study: CD4 naive and memory got three plates each, CD8 naive two, CD8 memory one. Overall study findings and caveats: Investigators collected only blood, and repertoires in tissues likely differ.

Caucasian adults living in Nashville, Tennessee, provided all samples. Deletions cut 5 bases from V and 1 base from J, with 9 bases between. Germline CDR1 SEHNR, CDR2 FQNEAQ (reference sequence). The CDR3 sequence is 14 residues long. Sequenced input: naive CD4+ T cells from PBMCs. Indicated subset: CD45RA+ positively selected. The chain links TRBV7-9 to TRBJ1-3; D uncertain. The source is a man aged 18-30 years in good health. Some clones in this sample may be carry-over from other donors' samples. The CDR3 DNA reads TGTGCCAGCAGCGCGCAGGATTCTGGAAACACCATATATTTT. This translates into CASSAQDSGNTIYF.